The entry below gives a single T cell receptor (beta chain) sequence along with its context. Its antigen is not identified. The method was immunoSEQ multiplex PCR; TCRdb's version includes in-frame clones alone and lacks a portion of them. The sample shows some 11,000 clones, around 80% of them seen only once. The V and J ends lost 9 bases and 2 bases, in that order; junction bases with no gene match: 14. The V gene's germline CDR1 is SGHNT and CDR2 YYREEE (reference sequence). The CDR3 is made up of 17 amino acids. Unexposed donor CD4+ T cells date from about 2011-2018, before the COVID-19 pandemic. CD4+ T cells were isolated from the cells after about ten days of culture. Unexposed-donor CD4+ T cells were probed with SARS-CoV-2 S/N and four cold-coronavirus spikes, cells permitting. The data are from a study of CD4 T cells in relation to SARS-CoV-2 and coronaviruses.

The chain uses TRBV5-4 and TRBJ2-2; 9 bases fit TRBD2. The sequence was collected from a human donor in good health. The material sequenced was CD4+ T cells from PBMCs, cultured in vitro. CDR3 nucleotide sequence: TGTGCCACCGAACGGCGGGGGGGTCCAACTAACACCGGGGAGCTGTTTTTT. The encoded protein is CATERRGGPTNTGELFF.